What follows is one TCR beta chain and its context. Germline-derived CDR1 and CDR2 are SGDLS and YYNGEE. The length of the CDR3 is 12 residues. V was cut by 3 bases and J by 5 bases, with 8 bases left in between. TCRdb's table, derived via immunoSEQ multiplex PCR, lists solely in-frame clones and lacks some. The sample includes 850,000 to 1,100,000 clones, 70% to 80% of them seen just once. This sample is part of a study of shared clonotypes between healthy human individuals. At the level of the study: Per donor, three plates held CD4 naive cells, three held CD4 memory, two held CD8 naive and one held CD8 memory.

Healthy HIV-negative adults with no recent acute infections or vaccinations were recruited as donors. This TCR derives from a man aged 18 to 29 in good health. Some clones in this sample may be carry-over from other donors' samples. The sample comprised memory CD4+ T cells from PBMCs. Subset denoted: CD45RA-negative fraction. J is TRBJ2-5 and V is TRBV9; D is undetermined. CDR3 nucleotide sequence: TGTGCCAGCAGCGGCCCCAGGGAGACCCAGTACTTC. Translating gives CASSGPRETQYF.